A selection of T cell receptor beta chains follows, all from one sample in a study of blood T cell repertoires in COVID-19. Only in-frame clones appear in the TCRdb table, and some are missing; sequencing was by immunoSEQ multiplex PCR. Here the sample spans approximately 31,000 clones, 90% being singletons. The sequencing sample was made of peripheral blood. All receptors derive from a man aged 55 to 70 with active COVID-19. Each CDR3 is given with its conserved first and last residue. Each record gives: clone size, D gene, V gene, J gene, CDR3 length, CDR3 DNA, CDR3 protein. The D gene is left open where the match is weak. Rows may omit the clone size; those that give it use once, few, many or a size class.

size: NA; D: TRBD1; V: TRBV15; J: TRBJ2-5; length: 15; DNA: TGTGCCACCAGCAGACTGGGACAGGGGGAGGAGACCCAGTACTTC; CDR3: CATSRLGQGEETQYF
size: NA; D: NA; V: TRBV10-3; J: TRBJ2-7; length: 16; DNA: TGTGCCATCAGTGAGTCGAATTCGCAGGTGGTGGGCGAGCAGTACTTC; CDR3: CAISESNSQVVGEQYF
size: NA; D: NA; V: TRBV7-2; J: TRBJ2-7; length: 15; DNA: TGTGCCAGCAGCTTAGGAAATCGGCCGGCGGGCGAGCAGTACTTC; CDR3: CASSLGNRPAGEQYF
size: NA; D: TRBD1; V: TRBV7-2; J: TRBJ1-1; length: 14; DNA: TGTGCCAGCAGCATGGACAGGTTCTCCACTGAAGCTTTCTTT; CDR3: CASSMDRFSTEAFF
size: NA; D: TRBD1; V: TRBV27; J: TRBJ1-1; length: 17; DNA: TGTGCCAGCAGTTCACCTCTCAGGGGGCGCCGGGGCACTGAAGCTTTCTTT; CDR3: CASSSPLRGRRGTEAFF
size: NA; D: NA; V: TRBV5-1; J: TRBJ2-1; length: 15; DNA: TGCGCCAGCAGCTTGGGGCGGGCGGCGTACAATGAGCAGTTCTTC; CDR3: CASSLGRAAYNEQFF
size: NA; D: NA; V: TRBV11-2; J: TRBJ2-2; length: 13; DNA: TGTGCCAGCAGCCTCACTGACACCGGGGAGCTGTTTTTT; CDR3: CASSLTDTGELFF
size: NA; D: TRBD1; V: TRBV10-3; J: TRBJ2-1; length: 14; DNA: TGTGCCATCAGTCCGGGACAGGGAGACAATGAGCAGTTCTTC; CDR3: CAISPGQGDNEQFF
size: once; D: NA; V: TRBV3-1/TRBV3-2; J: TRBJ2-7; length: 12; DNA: TGTGCCAGCAGTCGGGAACAATACGAGCAGTACTTC; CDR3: CASSREQYEQYF
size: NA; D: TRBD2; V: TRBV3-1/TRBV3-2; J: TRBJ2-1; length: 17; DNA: TGTGCCAGCAGCCAAGGGGTCGCGGAACTAGCGGGGGGGGAGCAGTTCTTC; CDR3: CASSQGVAELAGGEQFF
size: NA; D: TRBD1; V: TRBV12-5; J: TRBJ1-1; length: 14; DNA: TGTGCTAGTGGGCGGGACAGGGAGTACACTGAAGCTTTCTTT; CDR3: CASGRDREYTEAFF
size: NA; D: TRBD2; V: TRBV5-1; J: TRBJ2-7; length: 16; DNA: TGCGCCAGCAGGTATACTAGCGAGGGGTTTACCTACGAGCAGTACTTC; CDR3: CASRYTSEGFTYEQYF
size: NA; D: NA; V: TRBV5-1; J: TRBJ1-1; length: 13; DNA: TGCGCCAGCAGCTTCAAGGGGGACACTGAAGCTTTCTTT; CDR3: CASSFKGDTEAFF
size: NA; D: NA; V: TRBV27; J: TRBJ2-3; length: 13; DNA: TGTGCCAGCAGTTCGGTTTCCACAGATACGCAGTATTTT; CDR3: CASSSVSTDTQYF
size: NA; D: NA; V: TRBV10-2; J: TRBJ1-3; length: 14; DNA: TGCGCCAGCAGTGAGCACAGCCCAGGAAACACCATATATTTT; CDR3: CASSEHSPGNTIYF
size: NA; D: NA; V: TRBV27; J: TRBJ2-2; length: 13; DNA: TGTGCCAGCAGTTCCTGGGGGGCCGGGGAGCTGTTTTTT; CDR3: CASSSWGAGELFF
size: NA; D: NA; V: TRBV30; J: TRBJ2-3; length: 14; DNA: TGTGCCTGGAGGTCCGGGTCAGCCCCGAATACGCAGTATTTT; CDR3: CAWRSGSAPNTQYF
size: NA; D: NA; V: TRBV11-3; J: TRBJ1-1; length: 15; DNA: TGTGCCAGCGCACCCCGTGTCCCGCGGGTTACTGAAGCTTTCTTT; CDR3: CASAPRVPRVTEAFF
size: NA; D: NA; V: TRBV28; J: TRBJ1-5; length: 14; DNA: TGTGCCAGCAGCCCAGGGAACGCCAATCAGCCCCAGCATTTT; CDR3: CASSPGNANQPQHF
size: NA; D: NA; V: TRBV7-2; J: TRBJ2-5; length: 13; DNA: TGTGCCAGCAGCTCTCTAGCGTCGGAGACCCAGTACTTC; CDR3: CASSSLASETQYF
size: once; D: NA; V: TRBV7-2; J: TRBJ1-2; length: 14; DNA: TGTGCCAGCAGCCCCGGGACTCGGGTTAGGGGCTACACCTTC; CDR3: CASSPGTRVRGYTF
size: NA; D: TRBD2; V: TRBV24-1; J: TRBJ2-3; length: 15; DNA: TGTGCCACCAGTGAACCGGGAGGAGGAAAGGATACGCAGTATTTT; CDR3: CATSEPGGGKDTQYF
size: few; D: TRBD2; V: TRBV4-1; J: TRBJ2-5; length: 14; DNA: TGCGCCAGCAGACCGGGCCTCCCGGGGGGGACCCAGTACTTC; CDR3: CASRPGLPGGTQYF
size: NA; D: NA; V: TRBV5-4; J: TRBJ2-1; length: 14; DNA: TGTGCCAGCAGCTGGCGGGGAAGTAGGAATGAGCAGTTCTTC; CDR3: CASSWRGSRNEQFF
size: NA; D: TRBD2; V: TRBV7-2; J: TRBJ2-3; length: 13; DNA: TGTGCCAGCAGCCCCCCGGGACTAGTGCCGCAGTATTTT; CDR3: CASSPPGLVPQYF
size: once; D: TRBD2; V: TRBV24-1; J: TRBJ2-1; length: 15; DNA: TGTGCCACCAGTGACTTTAGCGGGGGCATTGGTGAGCAGTTCTTC; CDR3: CATSDFSGGIGEQFF
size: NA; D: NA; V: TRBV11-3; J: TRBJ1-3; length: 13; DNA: TGTGCCAGCAGCTTACGCCCGGCGGGCACCATATATTTT; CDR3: CASSLRPAGTIYF
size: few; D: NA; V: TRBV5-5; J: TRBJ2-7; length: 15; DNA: TGTGCCAGCAGCGGATTGCGGGGGCACTCCTACGAGCAGTACTTC; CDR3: CASSGLRGHSYEQYF
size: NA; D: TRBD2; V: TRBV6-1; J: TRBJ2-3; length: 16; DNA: TGTGCCAGCAGTGAAAGGACTAGCGGGAGCACAGATACGCAGTATTTT; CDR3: CASSERTSGSTDTQYF
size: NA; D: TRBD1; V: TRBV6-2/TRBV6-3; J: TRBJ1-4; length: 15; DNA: TGTGCCAGCAGTAATGGACAGGGAAGGAATGAAAAACTGTTTTTT; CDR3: CASSNGQGRNEKLFF
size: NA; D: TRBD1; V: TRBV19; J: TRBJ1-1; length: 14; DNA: TGTGCCAGTACCTGGACAGGACTGAACACTGAAGCTTTCTTT; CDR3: CASTWTGLNTEAFF
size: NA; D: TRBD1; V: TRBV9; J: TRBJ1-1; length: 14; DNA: TGTGCCAGCTCCGGGGGACAGTTTAACACTGAAGCTTTCTTT; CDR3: CASSGGQFNTEAFF
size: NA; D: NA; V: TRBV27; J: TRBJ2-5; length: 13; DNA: TGTGCCAGCAGTACGACAGGAAGAGAGACCCAGTACTTC; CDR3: CASSTTGRETQYF
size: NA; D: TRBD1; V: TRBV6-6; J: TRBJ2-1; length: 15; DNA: TGTGCCAGCACCCTGGACCGGGACAGGGGCGGTGAGCAGTTCTTC; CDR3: CASTLDRDRGGEQFF
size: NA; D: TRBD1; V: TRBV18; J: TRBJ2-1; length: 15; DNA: TGTGCCAGCTCACCGTTGGGACAGGGAAACAATGAGCAGTTCTTC; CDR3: CASSPLGQGNNEQFF
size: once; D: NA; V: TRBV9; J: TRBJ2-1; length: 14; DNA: TGTGCCAGCAGCGTGGCGGTGGATGGGAATGAGCAGTTCTTC; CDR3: CASSVAVDGNEQFF
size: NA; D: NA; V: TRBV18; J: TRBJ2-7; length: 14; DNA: TGTGCCAGCTCACTTAGTTACAGGGTCGACGAGCAGTACTTC; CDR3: CASSLSYRVDEQYF
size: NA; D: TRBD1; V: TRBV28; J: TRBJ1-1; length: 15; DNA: TGTGCCAGCAGTCCTAGGACAGGGATGAACACTGAAGCTTTCTTT; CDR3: CASSPRTGMNTEAFF
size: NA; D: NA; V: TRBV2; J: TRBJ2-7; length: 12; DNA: TGTGCCAGCAGTCGGGACTTCTACGAGCAGTACTTC; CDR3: CASSRDFYEQYF
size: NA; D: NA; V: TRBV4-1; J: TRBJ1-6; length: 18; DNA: TGCGCCAGCAGCCAAGACCCCATGGCGGCAGGGGTTGATTCACCCCTCCACTTT; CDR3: CASSQDPMAAGVDSPLHF